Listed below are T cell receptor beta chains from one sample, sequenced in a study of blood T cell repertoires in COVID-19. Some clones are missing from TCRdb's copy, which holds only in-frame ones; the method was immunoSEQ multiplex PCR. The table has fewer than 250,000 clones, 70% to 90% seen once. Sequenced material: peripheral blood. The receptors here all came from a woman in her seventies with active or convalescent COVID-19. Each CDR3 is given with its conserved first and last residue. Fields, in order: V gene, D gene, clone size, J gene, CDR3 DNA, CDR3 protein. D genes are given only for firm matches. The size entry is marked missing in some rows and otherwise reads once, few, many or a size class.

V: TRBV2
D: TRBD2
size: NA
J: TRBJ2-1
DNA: TGTGCCAGCAGTGGGGCGACACGGGGGGGCAATGAGCAGTTCTTC
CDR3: CASSGATRGGNEQFF

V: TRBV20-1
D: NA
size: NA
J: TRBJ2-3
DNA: TGCAGTGCTCTTACAGATACGCAGTATTTT
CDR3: CSALTDTQYF

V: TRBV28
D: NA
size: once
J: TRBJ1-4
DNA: TGTGCCAGCAGTTTTTCGCAGCTCGGGGAAAAACTGTTTTTT
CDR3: CASSFSQLGEKLFF

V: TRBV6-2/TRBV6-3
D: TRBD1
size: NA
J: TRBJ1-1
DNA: TGTGCCAGCAGTTTGGGACAGGTAATGAACACTGAAGCTTTCTTT
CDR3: CASSLGQVMNTEAFF

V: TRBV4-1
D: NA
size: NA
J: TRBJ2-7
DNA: TGCGCCAGCAGCCAGCCCGGACTGAGGGCGGAGCAGTACTTC
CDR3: CASSQPGLRAEQYF

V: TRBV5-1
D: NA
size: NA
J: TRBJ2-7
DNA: TGCGCCAGCAGCTTGGTTCAGGGGCTATCCTACGAGCAGTACTTC
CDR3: CASSLVQGLSYEQYF

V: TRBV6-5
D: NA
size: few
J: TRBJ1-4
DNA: TGTGCCAGCAGTTACTCGCCAGGGGAAAAACTGTTTTTT
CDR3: CASSYSPGEKLFF

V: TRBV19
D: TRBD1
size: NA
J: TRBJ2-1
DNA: TGTGCCAGTAACCCTCGGTGGGACAGTTACAATGAGCAGTTCTTC
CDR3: CASNPRWDSYNEQFF

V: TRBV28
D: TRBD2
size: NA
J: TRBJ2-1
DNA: TGTGCCAGCAGTTTAGGACTAGCGGGAGTGTGGCAGTTCTTC
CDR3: CASSLGLAGVWQFF

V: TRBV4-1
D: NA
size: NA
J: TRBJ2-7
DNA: TGCGCCAGCAGCCAAGTCGGTCGCTCCTCGGGAGTCTACGCCTACGAGCAGTACTTC
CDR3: CASSQVGRSSGVYAYEQYF

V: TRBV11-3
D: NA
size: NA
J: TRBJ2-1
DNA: TGTGCCAGCAGCCACAGAAATGAGCAGTTCTTC
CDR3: CASSHRNEQFF

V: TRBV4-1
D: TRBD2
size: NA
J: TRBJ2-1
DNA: TGCGCCAGCAGCCAAGATACTATAGCGGGGGGGGGCTCATATGAGCAGTTCTTC
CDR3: CASSQDTIAGGGSYEQFF

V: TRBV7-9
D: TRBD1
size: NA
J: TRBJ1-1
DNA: TGTGCCAGCAGCCTGCGGGACAGAGCCCTTGAAGCTTTCTTT
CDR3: CASSLRDRALEAFF

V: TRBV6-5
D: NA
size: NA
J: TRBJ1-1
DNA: TGTGCCAGCACGCGAGATCCAGGGTTGAACACTGAAGCTTTCTTT
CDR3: CASTRDPGLNTEAFF

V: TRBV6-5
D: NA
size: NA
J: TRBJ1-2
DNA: TGTGCCAGCATAGGGGGAGAGGATGGCTACACCTTC
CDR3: CASIGGEDGYTF

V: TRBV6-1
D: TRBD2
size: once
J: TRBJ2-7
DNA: TGTGCCAGCAGTGACGGGACTAGCGGGAGGAACGAGCAGTACTTC
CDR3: CASSDGTSGRNEQYF

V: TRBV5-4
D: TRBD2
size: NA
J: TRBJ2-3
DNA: TGTGCCAGCAGCTTCGGCGGGGACTACACAGATACGCAGTATTTT
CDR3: CASSFGGDYTDTQYF

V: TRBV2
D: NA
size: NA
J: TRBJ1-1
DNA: TGTGCCAGCAGTGAAGGGCGGGGAAACACTGAAGCTTTCTTT
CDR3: CASSEGRGNTEAFF

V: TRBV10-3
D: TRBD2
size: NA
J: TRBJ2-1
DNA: TGTGCCACCGAGGACGGGACTAGCGACAATGAGCAGTTCTTC
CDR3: CATEDGTSDNEQFF

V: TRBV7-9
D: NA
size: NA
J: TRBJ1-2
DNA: TGTGCCAGCAGCCTTACAGGGACCGGCTATGGCTACACCTTC
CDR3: CASSLTGTGYGYTF

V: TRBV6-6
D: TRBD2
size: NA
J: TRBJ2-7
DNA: TGTGCCAGCTCCGGGACTAGTGTCGGATCGGGGGAGCAGTACTTC
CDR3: CASSGTSVGSGEQYF

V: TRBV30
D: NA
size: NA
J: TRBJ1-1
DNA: TGTGCCTGGAGTCGCACCCCAGGGTCTCCTGAAGCTTTCTTT
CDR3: CAWSRTPGSPEAFF